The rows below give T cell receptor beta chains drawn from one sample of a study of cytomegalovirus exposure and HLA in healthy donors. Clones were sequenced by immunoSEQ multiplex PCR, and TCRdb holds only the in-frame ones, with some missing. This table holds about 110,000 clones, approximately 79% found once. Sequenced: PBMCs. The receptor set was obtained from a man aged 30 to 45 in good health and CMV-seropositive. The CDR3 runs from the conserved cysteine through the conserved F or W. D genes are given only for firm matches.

CSSSFDRKNIQYF | TRBV7-9 | .
CASSPGFRGNTGELFF | TRBV27 | .
CASSQGGRDANYEQYF | TRBV4-3 | .
CAWSRGGGGYNEQFF | TRBV30 | TRBD2
CASSFSDRQGKSYTF | TRBV7-9 | .
CASSVEWRAGPYNEQFF | TRBV9 | TRBD2
CASSLLRVSEELFF | TRBV28 | .
CASSQDQASGYNEQFF | TRBV4-2 | TRBD2
CASSQQNSPLHF | TRBV14 | .
CASSGTSVRTDTQYF | TRBV6-7 | TRBD2
CASRYSGTGGYEQYF | TRBV27 | TRBD1
CASSLAKGTEYNSPLHF | TRBV5-5 | TRBD1
CASSPQQGTETQYF | TRBV7-2 | TRBD1
CASSDKGTGGRETQYF | TRBV25-1 | TRBD1
CASSLAAGVYNEQFF | TRBV5-1 | TRBD2
CASRPGTDSSYEQYF | TRBV27 | TRBD1
CASSYSMAGAKETQYF | TRBV6-5 | .
CASSFTGNTEAFF | TRBV27 | .
CASSATGDGYTF | TRBV2 | .
CASSYPLTVGGYEQFF | TRBV6-5 | TRBD2
CASSLTGAGGYTF | TRBV9 | TRBD1
CASRRAQRGYTDTQYF | TRBV7-2 | TRBD2
CASSQAGIEKLFF | TRBV14 | .
CASSFAGTGGETQYF | TRBV7-2 | TRBD1
CAISDEMNNYGYTF | TRBV10-3 | .
CASSFGTGAGDTQYF | TRBV5-4 | TRBD1
CASSEVLGTGATGELFF | TRBV9 | TRBD1
CASSESTGVGNTIYF | TRBV25-1 | TRBD1
CASSVVSGGDTQYF | TRBV9 | .
CASSPGGTDTQYF | TRBV5-4 | TRBD2
CASSLDSNYGYTF | TRBV5-1 | .
CASSAGFSGANVLTF | TRBV2 | .
CSAQGEEQYF | TRBV29-1 | TRBD1
CAISVMTGGGADTQYF | TRBV10-3 | TRBD1